This is a list of T cell receptor beta chains from one sample in a study of T cell repertoires in cytomegalovirus infection. Their antigens remain unidentified. TCRdb re-derived calls from the reads in MiXCR, one entry per CDR3 protein. Here the sample spans about 900,000 distinct CDR3 sequences, around 32% being singletons. Source: cultured CD8+ T cells from PBMCs, taken from culture after CMV antigen stimulation. These TCRs come from a human donor in good health (CMV status not recorded). Some clones in this sample may be carry-over from other donors' samples. CDR3s leave out the opening cysteine and the closing phenylalanine or tryptophan. D genes are given only for firm matches.

d_call: NA
j_call: TRBJ1-2
v_call: TRBV5-1
cdr3_aa: ASSFESTNYGYT

d_call: NA
j_call: TRBJ1-1
v_call: TRBV18
cdr3_aa: ASSPYGIGDTEAF

d_call: NA
j_call: TRBJ2-1
v_call: TRBV12-3/TRBV12-4
cdr3_aa: ASSLDNIMSSYNEQF

d_call: TRBD2
j_call: TRBJ2-1
v_call: TRBV5-8
cdr3_aa: ASSLMASGYNEQF

d_call: NA
j_call: TRBJ2-1
v_call: TRBV12-3/TRBV12-4
cdr3_aa: ASSPSGPYSYNEQF

d_call: NA
j_call: TRBJ1-6
v_call: TRBV7-2
cdr3_aa: ASSLVLVNSPLH

d_call: TRBD1
j_call: TRBJ1-2
v_call: TRBV9
cdr3_aa: ASSVFLGQRANYGYT

d_call: NA
j_call: TRBJ2-5
v_call: TRBV7-9
cdr3_aa: ASPRETQY

d_call: NA
j_call: TRBJ1-3
v_call: TRBV5-4
cdr3_aa: ASSPTGGGGNTIY

d_call: TRBD1
j_call: TRBJ2-3
v_call: TRBV27
cdr3_aa: ASSLLTDRGPDTQY

d_call: NA
j_call: TRBJ2-7
v_call: TRBV7-2
cdr3_aa: ASSLASGPLLDYEQY

d_call: NA
j_call: TRBJ2-5
v_call: TRBV28
cdr3_aa: ASSFWLEQETQY

d_call: NA
j_call: TRBJ2-1
v_call: TRBV14
cdr3_aa: ASSQVYFQGYNEQF

d_call: NA
j_call: TRBJ1-6
v_call: TRBV7-6
cdr3_aa: AGNMEEYGGDHNSPLH

d_call: NA
j_call: TRBJ1-1
v_call: TRBV4-1
cdr3_aa: ASSLYSGTTLSEAF

d_call: NA
j_call: TRBJ1-4
v_call: TRBV27
cdr3_aa: ASLGGAEEKLF

d_call: NA
j_call: TRBJ1-3
v_call: TRBV3-1
cdr3_aa: ASRGAPSGNTIY

d_call: NA
j_call: TRBJ1-2
v_call: TRBV10-3
cdr3_aa: AISETWTVQNGYT

d_call: NA
j_call: TRBJ2-7
v_call: TRBV7-9
cdr3_aa: ASSSNGRPNEQY

d_call: NA
j_call: TRBJ2-3
v_call: TRBV10-3
cdr3_aa: AMAARTDTQY

d_call: NA
j_call: TRBJ1-1
v_call: TRBV28
cdr3_aa: ASSLSPVGMNTEAF

d_call: TRBD2
j_call: TRBJ2-3
v_call: TRBV4-1
cdr3_aa: ASSQQDASGGARFPDTQY

d_call: TRBD1
j_call: TRBJ1-1
v_call: TRBV10-3
cdr3_aa: ATISPRTGGVGTEAF

d_call: NA
j_call: TRBJ1-2
v_call: TRBV7-6
cdr3_aa: ASSLAADYGYT

d_call: TRBD2
j_call: TRBJ2-4
v_call: TRBV10-3
cdr3_aa: AISGGDGTSGGAAKNIQY

d_call: NA
j_call: TRBJ1-6
v_call: TRBV4-1
cdr3_aa: ASSQDLAGRQQPLH

d_call: NA
j_call: TRBJ2-3
v_call: TRBV12-3/TRBV12-4
cdr3_aa: VSSFTARVADTQY

d_call: NA
j_call: TRBJ1-6
v_call: TRBV4-1
cdr3_aa: ASSLQDSSYNSPLH

d_call: NA
j_call: TRBJ1-1
v_call: TRBV7-2
cdr3_aa: ASSLAGQGSRTEAF

d_call: NA
j_call: TRBJ1-2
v_call: TRBV4-1
cdr3_aa: ASSHPGGHGYT

d_call: TRBD1
j_call: TRBJ1-2
v_call: TRBV6-5
cdr3_aa: ASTGTGGHGYT

d_call: NA
j_call: TRBJ1-6
v_call: TRBV4-2
cdr3_aa: ASSPHPEGIMSSYNSPLH

d_call: TRBD1
j_call: TRBJ2-1
v_call: TRBV7-2
cdr3_aa: ASSKQGARYNEQF

d_call: NA
j_call: TRBJ2-1
v_call: TRBV6-5
cdr3_aa: ASTPGQTVNEQF

d_call: TRBD1
j_call: TRBJ1-2
v_call: TRBV27
cdr3_aa: ASGGQGAKGYT

d_call: NA
j_call: TRBJ1-1
v_call: TRBV6-1
cdr3_aa: ASSVQGLRAEAF

d_call: NA
j_call: TRBJ1-2
v_call: TRBV6-2/TRBV6-3
cdr3_aa: ASSQNTGTQFNYGYT

d_call: NA
j_call: TRBJ2-5
v_call: TRBV20-1
cdr3_aa: SARDEVGNILLGGETQY